The 10 T cell receptor beta chains reported below all come from one sample, sequenced in a study of blood T cell repertoires in COVID-19. Clones were read by immunoSEQ multiplex PCR, and TCRdb kept only the in-frame ones, dropping some. Of 110,000 to 150,000 clones in the sample, around 72% are singletons; the top ten hold around 2.1%. Sequencing input: peripheral blood. These receptor sequences come from a woman aged 55-69 years with acute or convalescent COVID-19.

The chain combines TRBV9 with TRBJ2-7, with TRBD1 as a possible D gene (5 bases). With 4 bases removed from V and 3 bases from J, the gap between germline ends came to 14 bases. Looked up from germline, CDR1 is SGDLS and CDR2 is YYNGEE. CDR3 size: 14 residues. DNA of the CDR3: TGTGCCAGCAGCCCCAGGGTAGGAAACTACGAGCAGTACTTC. Its protein product is CASSPRVGNYEQYF.

This chain uses TRBV6-6 with TRBJ2-7, with a possible D match to TRBD2 (5 bases). Per the germline V gene, CDR1 is MNHNY and CDR2 is SVGAGI (reference sequence). The CDR3 sequence is 14 residues long. The CDR3 sequence is CASSSLGVNPLSSV. CDR3 nucleotides: TGTGCCAGCAGTTCCCTGGGAGTGAATCCACTGAGTTCAGTC.

This chain uses TRBV12-3 or TRBV12-4 with TRBJ1-1, with D perhaps matching TRBD1 (5 bases). The CDR3 extends over 13 amino acids. Trimming took 5 bases from V and 2 from J, leaving 9 bases between them. The CDR3 loop reads CASSPQGNTEAFF. DNA for the CDR3: TGTGCCAGCAGTCCCCAGGGTAACACTGAAGCTTTCTTT.

The count of this clone is one. The chain recombines TRBV28 with TRBJ2-6; 10 bases match TRBD1. The trim removed 8 bases at V and 0 bases at J, leaving 7 bases unmatched. Germline CDR1 MDHEN, CDR2 SYDVKM. The length of the CDR3 is 17 residues. This chain's CDR3 is CASRTGGLISGANVLTF. The DNA of the CDR3 is TGTGCCAGCCGGACAGGGGGACTGATCTCTGGGGCCAACGTCCTGACTTTC.

The chain recombines TRBV15 with TRBJ2-7; 12 bases line up with TRBD2. V was pared by 5 bases and J by 6 bases, with 8 bases of the junction left unmatched. This CDR3 contains 15 residues. Germline CDR1 is LNHNV and CDR2 is YYDKDF (reference sequence). The CDR3 DNA sequence: TGTGCCACCAGCCCTCGGACTAGCGGGAACCCCGAGCAGTACTTC. Translating gives CATSPRTSGNPEQYF. Together with reference TRBV15 and TRBJ2-7, the CDR3 gives the full variable domain: DAMVIQNPRYQVTQFGKPVTLSCSQTLNHNVMYWYQQKSSQAPKLLFHYYDKDFNNEADTPDNFQSRRPNTSFCFLDIRSPGLGDTAMYLCATSPRTSGNPEQYFGPGTRLTVT.

The chain has TRBV11-2 and TRBJ1-2; D unclear. The length of the CDR3 is 17 residues. CDR1 and CDR2 (germline): SGHAT, FQNNGV. V was shortened by 0 bases and J by 4 bases, with 18 bases between the two germline ends. DNA of the CDR3: TGTGCCAGCAGCTTAGATCTAAAGATCTACGGTTCCTATGGCTACACCTTC. Translating gives CASSLDLKIYGSYGYTF.

V gene TRBV10-1 combines with J gene TRBJ2-1; 7 bases are a match to TRBD1. V gave up 0 bases and J gave up 2 bases; unmatched junction bases: 4. Germline CDR1 WNHNN, CDR2 SYGVQD (reference sequence). The length of the CDR3 is 16 residues. The CDR3 region is CASSESIGGTYNEQFF. The CDR3 nucleotides are TGCGCCAGCAGTGAGTCGATAGGGGGCACCTACAATGAGCAGTTCTTC.

The rearrangement joins TRBV11-2 to TRBJ2-3; D perhaps matches TRBD2 (6 bases). This CDR3 has 15 residues. V was shortened by 4 bases and J by 2 bases, with 13 bases between the two germline ends. The germline V gene has CDR1 SGHAT and CDR2 FQNNGV. CDR3 nucleotides: TGTGCCAGCAGCTCCTCATGGGGGGACACAGATACGCAGTATTTT. This sequence encodes CASSSSWGDTDTQYF.

The chain uses TRBV29-1 and TRBJ1-1; 7 bases are a match to TRBD1. From germline, CDR1 is SQVTM and CDR2 ANQGSEA. The CDR3 contains 12 residues. The J segment lost 8 bases and the V segment lost 7 bases, leaving 10 bases of the junction unmatched. Here the CDR3 DNA reads TGCAGCGCCCCTAGTCCAGGGGGAGAAGCTTTCTTT. Translating gives CSAPSPGGEAFF.

This chain joins TRBV19 and TRBJ1-5; D gene uncertain. With 0 bases removed from V and 6 bases from J, the gap between germline ends came to 18 bases. Germline CDR1 reads LNHDA; CDR2 reads SQIVND (reference sequence). The CDR3 runs 17 residues. This chain's CDR3 is CASSIDSRRTFGQPQHF. CDR3 bases: TGTGCCAGTAGTATAGATAGCAGGAGGACCTTCGGTCAGCCCCAGCATTTT.